The clone carrying this TCR beta chain has only a few counts. Trimming removed 4 bases from V and 5 bases from J, with 18 bases in between. Germline V gene lookup returns CDR1 SGHNT and CDR2 YYREEE (reference sequence). The CDR3 length is 15 residues. Authors' processing steps: Reference gene primer amplification gave estimated nucleated cell counts. Profiling relied on immunoSEQ multiplex PCR, and the TCRdb table lists in-frame clones only, not all of them. The V and J calls and clone size are taken from that table; D and trimming were inferred from the DNA. The repertoire holds 250,000 or so clones, with less than 90% as singletons. The data are from a study of blood T cell repertoires in COVID-19. Study summary: Samples of COVID-19 (acute and convalescent) were obtained from the United States, Italy and Spain. Nucleic acid was either cDNA or gDNA, and it came from T cells, B-cell-depleted T cells, or PBMCs.

The TCR comes from a woman in her 40s who had recovered from COVID-19. The chain joins TRBV5-4 to TRBJ2-5, with a weak D call TRBD1 (7 bases). Input material: peripheral blood. The CDR3 spells CASSLGTQGRETQYF. CDR3 bases: TGTGCCAGCAGCCTCGGGACACAGGGGAGGGAGACCCAGTACTTC.